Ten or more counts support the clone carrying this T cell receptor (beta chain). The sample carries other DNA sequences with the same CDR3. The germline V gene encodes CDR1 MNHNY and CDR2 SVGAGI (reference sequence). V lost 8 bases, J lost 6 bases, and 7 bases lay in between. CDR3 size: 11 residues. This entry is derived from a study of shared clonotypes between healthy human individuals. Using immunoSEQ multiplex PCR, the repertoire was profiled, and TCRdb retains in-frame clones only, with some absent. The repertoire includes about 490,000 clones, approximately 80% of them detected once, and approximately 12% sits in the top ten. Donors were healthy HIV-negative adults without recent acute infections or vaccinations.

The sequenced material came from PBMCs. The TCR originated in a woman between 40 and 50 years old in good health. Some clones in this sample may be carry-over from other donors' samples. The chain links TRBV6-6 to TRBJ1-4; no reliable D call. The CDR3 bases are TGTGCCAGCGGACCCTATGAAAAACTGTTTTTT. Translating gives CASGPYEKLFF.